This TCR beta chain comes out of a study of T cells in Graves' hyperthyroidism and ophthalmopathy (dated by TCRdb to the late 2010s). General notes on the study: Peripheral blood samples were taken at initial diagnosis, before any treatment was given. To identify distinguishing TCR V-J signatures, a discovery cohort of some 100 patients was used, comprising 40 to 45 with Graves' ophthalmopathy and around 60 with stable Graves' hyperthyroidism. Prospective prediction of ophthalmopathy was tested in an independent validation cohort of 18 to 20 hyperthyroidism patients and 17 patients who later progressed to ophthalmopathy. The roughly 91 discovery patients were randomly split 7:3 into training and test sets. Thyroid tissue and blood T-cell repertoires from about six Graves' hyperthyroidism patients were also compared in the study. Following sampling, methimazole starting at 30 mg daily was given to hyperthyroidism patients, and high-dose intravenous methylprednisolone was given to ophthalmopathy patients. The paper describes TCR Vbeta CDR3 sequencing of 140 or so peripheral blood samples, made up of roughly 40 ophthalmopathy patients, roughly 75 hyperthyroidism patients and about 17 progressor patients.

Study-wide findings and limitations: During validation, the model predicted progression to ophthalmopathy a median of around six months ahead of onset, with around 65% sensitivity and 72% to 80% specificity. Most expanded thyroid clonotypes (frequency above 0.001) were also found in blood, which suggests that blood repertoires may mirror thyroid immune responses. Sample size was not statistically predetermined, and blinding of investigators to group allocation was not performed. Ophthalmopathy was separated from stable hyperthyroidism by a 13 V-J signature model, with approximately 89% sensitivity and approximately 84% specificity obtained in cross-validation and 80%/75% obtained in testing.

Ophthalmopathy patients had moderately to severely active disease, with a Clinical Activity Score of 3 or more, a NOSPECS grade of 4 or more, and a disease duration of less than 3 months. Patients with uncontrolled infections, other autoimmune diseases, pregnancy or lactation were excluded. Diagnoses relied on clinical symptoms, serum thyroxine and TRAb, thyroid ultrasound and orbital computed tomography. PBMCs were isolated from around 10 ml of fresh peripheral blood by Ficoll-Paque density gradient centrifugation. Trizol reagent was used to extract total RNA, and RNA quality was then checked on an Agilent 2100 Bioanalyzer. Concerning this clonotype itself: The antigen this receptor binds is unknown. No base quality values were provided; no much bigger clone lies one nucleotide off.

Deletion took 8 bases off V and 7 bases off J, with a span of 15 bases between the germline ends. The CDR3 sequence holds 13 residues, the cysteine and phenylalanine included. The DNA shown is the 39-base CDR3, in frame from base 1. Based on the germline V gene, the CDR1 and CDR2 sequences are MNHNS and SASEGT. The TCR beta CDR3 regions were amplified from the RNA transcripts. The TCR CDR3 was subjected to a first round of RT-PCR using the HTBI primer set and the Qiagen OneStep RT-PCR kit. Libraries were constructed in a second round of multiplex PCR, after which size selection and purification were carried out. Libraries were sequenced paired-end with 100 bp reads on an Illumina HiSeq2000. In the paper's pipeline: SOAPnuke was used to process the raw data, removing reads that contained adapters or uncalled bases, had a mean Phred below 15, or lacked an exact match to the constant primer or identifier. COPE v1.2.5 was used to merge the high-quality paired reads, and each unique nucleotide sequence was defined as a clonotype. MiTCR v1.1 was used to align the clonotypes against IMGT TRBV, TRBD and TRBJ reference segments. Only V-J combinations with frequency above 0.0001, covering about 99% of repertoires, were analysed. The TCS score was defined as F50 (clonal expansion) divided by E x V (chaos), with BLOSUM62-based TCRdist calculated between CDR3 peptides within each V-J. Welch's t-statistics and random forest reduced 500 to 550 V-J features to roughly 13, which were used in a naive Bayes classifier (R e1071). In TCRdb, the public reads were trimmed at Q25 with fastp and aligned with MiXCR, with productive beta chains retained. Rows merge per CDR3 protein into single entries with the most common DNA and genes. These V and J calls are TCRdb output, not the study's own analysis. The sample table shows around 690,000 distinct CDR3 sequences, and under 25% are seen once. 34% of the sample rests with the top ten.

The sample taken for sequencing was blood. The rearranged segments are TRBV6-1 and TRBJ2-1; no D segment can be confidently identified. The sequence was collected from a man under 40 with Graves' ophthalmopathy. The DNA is TGTGCCAGCGCACTTGGACCTTCAAATGAGCAGTTCTTC. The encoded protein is CASALGPSNEQFF.